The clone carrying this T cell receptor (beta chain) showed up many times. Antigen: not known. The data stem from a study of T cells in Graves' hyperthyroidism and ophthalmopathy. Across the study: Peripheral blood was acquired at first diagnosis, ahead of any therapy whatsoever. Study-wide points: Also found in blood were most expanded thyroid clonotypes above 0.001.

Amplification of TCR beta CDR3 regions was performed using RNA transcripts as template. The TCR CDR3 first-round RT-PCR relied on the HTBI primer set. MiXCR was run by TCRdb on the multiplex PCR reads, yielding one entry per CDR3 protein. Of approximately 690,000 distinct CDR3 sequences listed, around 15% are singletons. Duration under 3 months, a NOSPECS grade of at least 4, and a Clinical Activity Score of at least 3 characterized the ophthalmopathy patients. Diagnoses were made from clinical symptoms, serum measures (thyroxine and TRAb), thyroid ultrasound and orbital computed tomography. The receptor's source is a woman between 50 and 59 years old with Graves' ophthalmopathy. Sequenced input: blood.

The CDR3 nucleotides read TGTGCCAGCAGGGTCGTAGGGGGGACTGAAGCTTTCTTT. This sequence encodes CASRVVGGTEAFF. The V gene is TRBV2, the J gene TRBJ1-1; TRBD1 is a possible D gene (6 bases). Germline CDR1 reads SNHLY; CDR2 reads FYNNEI. Trimming pared 6 bases from V and 5 bases from J, leaving 13 bases between. The CDR3 is made up of 13 amino acids.